The T cell receptor (beta chain) described here comes from a study of blood T cell repertoires in COVID-19. Study background: The analysed material was cDNA or gDNA that came from T cells, B-cell-depleted T cells, or PBMCs.

CDR1 and CDR2 (germline): ENHRY, SYGVKD. The CDR3 is made up of 12 amino acids. The V and J ends lost 2 bases and 11 bases respectively, with 9 bases between them. In the authors' workflow: Amplification from reference gene primers served as the basis for estimated nucleated cell counts. Some clones are missing from TCRdb's copy, which holds only in-frame ones; the method was immunoSEQ multiplex PCR. V, J and clone size reflect that table, while D and trimming were determined from the DNA. The repertoire has 310,000 or so clones, 75% to 90% of them found once; the top ten carry roughly 2.4%. Sample: peripheral blood. The chain has TRBV10-3 and TRBJ1-4, with D tentatively TRBD1 (5 bases). This sequence originates from a woman in her fifties or sixties who had recovered from COVID-19. The CDR3 coding sequence is TGTGCCATCAGTGAGGGCAGGGATAAACTGTTTTTT. Translated, it gives CAISEGRDKLFF.